A single sample is the source of the 5 T cell receptor beta chains below, sequenced in a study of CD8 T cells in Susac syndrome. After extraction with the RNeasy kit, about 0.45 to 1 ug of the RNA was reverse transcribed using random hexamers. Each CDR3 protein gets one entry after TCRdb re-called the immunoSEQ multiplex PCR reads with MiXCR. The sample contains about 280,000 distinct CDR3 sequences, around 83% of which appear only once. The sample consisted of CD8+ T cells from PBMCs. The receptors stem from a human donor with multiple sclerosis.

This clonotype was recorded only once. The chain joins TRBV3-1 to TRBJ2-2, with 10 bases matching TRBD2. CDR3 length: 15 residues. With V trimmed by 4 bases and J by 6 bases, 5 bases remained unmatched. The germline CDR1 and CDR2 sequences are LGHDT and YNNKEL (reference sequence). CDR3 coding DNA: TGTGCCAGCAGCCTAGGACTAGCGGAGGCCGGGGAGCTGTTTTTT. This encodes CASSLGLAEAGELFF.

The chain recombines TRBV2 with TRBJ2-1; D is possibly TRBD1 (5 bases). Trimming pared 5 bases from V and 9 bases from J, leaving 11 bases between. The CDR3 runs to 12 residues. Germline V lookup: CDR1 SNHLY, CDR2 FYNNEI. In DNA form, the CDR3 reads TGTGCCAGCAGTTCAGGGCTTGGTGAGCAGTTCTTC. The encoded protein is CASSSGLGEQFF.

This rearrangement joins TRBV27 to TRBJ2-7; D ambiguous. Germline loops: CDR1 MNHEY, CDR2 SMNVEV (reference sequence). Between the trimmed V and J ends, which lost 4 bases and 5 bases, there was a span of 15 bases. The CDR3 runs 14 residues. CDR3 loop: CASSWSQRGDEQYF. In nucleotides, the CDR3 is TGTGCCAGCAGTTGGTCCCAGCGTGGTGACGAGCAGTACTTC.

The chain couples TRBV9 to TRBJ2-2; 7 bases are shared with TRBD2. Germline trimming cut 3 bases from V and 5 bases from J; bases unmatched to any gene: 10. This CDR3 comprises 16 residues. The germline V gene encodes CDR1 SGDLS and CDR2 YYNGEE. CDR3 in DNA: TGTGCCAGCAGCGCTAACCGGGACGGGGGGACCGGGGAGCTGTTTTTT. Protein sequence: CASSANRDGGTGELFF.

The chain combines TRBV9 with TRBJ2-5; the D gene is possibly TRBD2 (6 bases). CDR1 SGDLS and CDR2 YYNGEE come from the germline V gene. V was cut by 1 base and J by 2 bases, with 12 bases left in between. The CDR3 consists of 15 residues. The CDR3 DNA reads TGTGCCAGCAGCGTAACCGGGAGTGCTCAAGAGACCCAGTACTTC. Translated, it gives CASSVTGSAQETQYF.